These 20 T cell receptor beta chains were all obtained from the same sample, sequenced in a study of blood T cell repertoires in COVID-19. Sequencing used immunoSEQ multiplex PCR; TCRdb keeps in-frame clones, though not all of them. The table records almost 250,000 clones, 70% to 90% of them present only once. Material for sequencing was PBMCs or T cells enriched from blood (not recorded which). These receptors all stem from a woman aged 45 to 65 with acute COVID-19.

This chain joins TRBV7-2 and TRBJ1-2, with a weak D call TRBD1 (6 bases). The CDR3 length is 16 residues. The germline CDR1 and CDR2 sequences are SGHTA and FQGNSA. The V end lost 5 bases, the J end lost 5 bases, and 21 bases lay between the germline ends. The CDR3 here is CASSPSDRGGGYGYTF. CDR3 coding DNA: TGTGCCAGCAGCCCCTCGGATAGAGGGGGGGGGTATGGCTACACCTTC.

The V gene is TRBV5-1, the J gene TRBJ1-2, with D tentatively TRBD1 (5 bases). V dropped 0 bases and J dropped 7 bases, with 16 bases sitting between them. Per germline, CDR1 SGHRS and CDR2 YFSETQ. This CDR3 comprises 15 residues. DNA of the CDR3: TGCGCCAGCAGCTTGGCGGGGGAAGGTTCAGGTGGCTACACCTTC. Protein: CASSLAGEGSGGYTF.

V gene TRBV6-2 or TRBV6-3 combines with J gene TRBJ1-2; D is uncertain. Germline values: CDR1 MNHEY, CDR2 SVGEGT. CDR3 size: 16 residues. Trimming cost V 5 bases and J 5 bases, with 21 bases left between them. DNA of the CDR3: TGTGCCAGCAGTCCCTCGGGCGGCCTCCGAGGGTATGGCTACACCTTC. Protein: CASSPSGGLRGYGYTF.

This chain connects TRBV30 to TRBJ2-2; 7 bases agree with TRBD1. The CDR3 spans 16 residues. Germline lookup yields CDR1 GTSNPN and CDR2 SVGIG (reference sequence). Trimming took 1 base from V and 4 from J; bases not matched to a gene: 9. CDR3 protein: CAWSGTTGTVTGELFF. The CDR3 nucleotides read TGTGCCTGGAGTGGGACCACCGGGACAGTCACCGGGGAGCTGTTTTTT.

This chain uses TRBV11-2 with TRBJ1-1; TRBD1 matches at 10 bases. J gave up 6 bases and V 3 bases, and 10 bases lay outside the gene matches. The CDR3 spans 16 residues. The germline V gene has CDR1 SGHAT and CDR2 FQNNGV. The DNA of the CDR3 is TGTGCCAGCAGCTTCCTTCCGGGGACAGGGGCTGCTGAAGCTTTCTTT. Protein: CASSFLPGTGAAEAFF.

The chain uses TRBV19 and TRBJ2-1; 8 bases align to TRBD2. The germline CDR1 and CDR2 sequences are LNHDA and SQIVND (reference sequence). J lost 9 bases, V lost 7 bases, and 14 bases had no gene match. The CDR3 extends over 15 amino acids. The DNA of the CDR3 is TGTGCCAGTACCTCAAATCCGGGACTAGTTAGTGAGCAGTTCTTC. Protein: CASTSNPGLVSEQFF.

The CDR3 sequence is CASSPSTGGEEKLFF. In DNA, the CDR3 is TGTGCCAGCTCACCCAGCACAGGGGGTGAAGAAAAACTGTTTTTT. The gene calls are TRBV18 and TRBJ1-4; 8 bases match TRBD1. The germline V gene encodes CDR1 KGHSH and CDR2 LQKENI. The ends lost 3 bases at V and 8 bases at J; junction bases unmatched: 8. This CDR3 region has 15 residues.

This clone came up once. The CDR3 loop reads CASSLSFGYGYTF. CDR3 in DNA: TGTGCCAGCAGCTTAAGTTTCGGCTATGGCTACACCTTC. This chain uses TRBV11-3 with TRBJ1-2; D is uncertain. The germline CDR1 and CDR2 sequences are SGHNT and YENEEA. This CDR3 comprises 13 residues. V dropped 2 bases and J dropped 4 bases, with 8 bases sitting between them. The full variable domain, with the rest looked up from reference TRBV11-3 and TRBJ1-2, is EAGVVQSPRYKIIEKKQPVAFWCNPISGHNTLYWYLQNLGQGPELLIRYENEEAVDDSQLPKDRFSAERLKGVDSTLKIQPAELGDSAVYLCASSLSFGYGYTFGSGTRLTVV.

The chain uses TRBV19 and TRBJ2-1; 10 bases agree with TRBD2. Germline CDR1 reads LNHDA; CDR2 reads SQIVND (reference sequence). V shed 5 bases, J shed 4 bases, and the junction held 5 bases outside the gene matches. The CDR3 loop spans 15 amino acids. The CDR3: CASSELAGSYNEQFF. The CDR3 DNA sequence: TGTGCCAGTAGTGAACTAGCGGGGTCATACAATGAGCAGTTCTTC.

This chain connects TRBV19 to TRBJ1-5; 8 bases align to TRBD1. The CDR3 consists of 15 residues. CDR1 is LNHDA and CDR2 is SQIVND in the germline V gene (reference sequence). V dropped 8 bases and J dropped 0; count of bases not matched to a gene: 6. CDR3 protein: CASRTGQVSNQPQHF. DNA for the CDR3: TGTGCCAGTCGGACGGGACAGGTTAGCAATCAGCCCCAGCATTTT.

The rearrangement uses TRBV9 and TRBJ2-5, with D perhaps TRBD2 (6 bases). The CDR3 covers 13 residues. Trimming pared 2 bases from V and 9 bases from J, leaving 14 bases between. CDR1 and CDR2 from the germline V gene are SGDLS and YYNGEE. CDR3 DNA: TGTGCCAGCAGCGTGGGCGGTCGGAGGGCCCAGTACTTC. Translation: CASSVGGRRAQYF. Full variable domain (remainder filled in from reference TRBV9 and TRBJ2-5): DSGVTQTPKHLITATGQRVTLRCSPRSGDLSVYWYQQSLDQGLQFLIQYYNGEERAKGNILERFSAQQFPDLHSELNLSSLELGDSALYFCASSVGGRRAQYFGPGTRLLVL.

This clone has a single count. V and J are TRBV9 and TRBJ2-2; D not resolved. The CDR3 totals 18 residues. V was pared by 4 bases and J by 1 base, with 20 bases between. Germline-derived CDR1 and CDR2 are SGDLS and YYNGEE. The CDR3 coding sequence is TGTGCCAGCAGCCCCCTTGAAGGCAGAGGATTGAACACCGGGGAGCTGTTTTTT. Its translation is CASSPLEGRGLNTGELFF.

The rearrangement links TRBV27 to TRBJ2-1, with D tentatively TRBD1 (7 bases). Deletions cut 8 bases from V and 2 bases from J, with 19 bases between. The length of the CDR3 is 16 residues. CDR1 is MNHEY and CDR2 is SMNVEV in the germline V gene (reference sequence). The CDR3, as DNA: TGTGCCAGCTATAAAACAGGGGAGGTAACCTACAATGAGCAGTTCTTC. Its protein is CASYKTGEVTYNEQFF.

The CDR3 loop reads CASSYARGPRLYGYTF. CDR3 DNA: TGTGCCAGCAGTTACGCCAGGGGTCCGAGACTCTATGGCTACACCTTC. The chain couples TRBV6-5 to TRBJ1-2; maybe TRBD1 (6 bases). The germline V and J ends were trimmed by 2 bases and 4 bases, with 17 bases remaining between them. Germline CDR1 and CDR2: MNHEY and SVGAGI. The CDR3 consists of 16 residues.

This chain uses TRBV9 with TRBJ2-1; 7 bases line up with TRBD2. Germline V gene data show CDR1 as SGDLS and CDR2 as YYNGEE. Trimming cost V 0 bases and J 7 bases; bases outside gene matches: 10. The CDR3 extends over 16 amino acids. CDR3 sequence (DNA): TGTGCCAGCAGCGTAGGAGCAGAGACTAGCTCTAATGAGCAGTTCTTC. This encodes CASSVGAETSSNEQFF.

This chain uses TRBV15 with TRBJ1-1; 12 bases agree with TRBD1. Germline V gene lookup returns CDR1 LNHNV and CDR2 YYDKDF (reference sequence). This CDR3 spans 17 amino acids. After removal of 6 bases from V and 4 bases from J, the junction contained 12 bases not matched to a gene. The CDR3 spells CATRSGTGGSVVTEAFF. Written as DNA, the CDR3 is TGTGCCACCAGGTCCGGGACAGGGGGCTCGGTTGTCACTGAAGCTTTCTTT.

In this sample, this clone turned up once. CDR3: CASSRTNNQPQHF. CDR3 sequence (DNA): TGTGCCAGCAGTCGGACAAACAATCAGCCCCAGCATTTT. The V and J genes are TRBV7-9 and TRBJ1-5; TRBD1 might be the D (5 bases). The V end was cut by 6 bases, the J end by 3 bases, with 9 bases between. Per the germline V gene, CDR1 is SEHNR and CDR2 is FQNEAQ (reference sequence). The length of the CDR3 is 13 residues.

The chain is built from TRBV6-5 and TRBJ1-2; no clear D gene. CDR1 is MNHEY and CDR2 is SVGAGI in the germline V gene. The V end lost 5 bases, the J end lost 2 bases, and 9 bases lay between the germline ends. The CDR3 is made up of 13 amino acids. The CDR3 nucleotides read TGTGCCAGCAGTCAAAGGAGGAACTATGGCTACACCTTC. Its protein product is CASSQRRNYGYTF.

In DNA form, the CDR3 reads TGCGCCAGCAGCCAAGACAGGGGAAGTGGCTACACCTTC. It codes for CASSQDRGSGYTF. V usage is TRBV4-3 and J usage is TRBJ1-2; D is perhaps TRBD1 (6 bases). Trimming stripped 0 bases from V and 7 bases from J, with 9 bases between. Germline-derived CDR1 and CDR2 are LGHNA and YSLEER. CDR3 size: 13 residues.

This clone was seen once. V and J are TRBV12-5 and TRBJ2-1, with a possible D match to TRBD1 (6 bases). The V end was cut by 5 bases, the J end by 3 bases, with 11 bases between. The CDR3 is made up of 14 amino acids. Per the germline V gene, CDR1 is LGHNT and CDR2 is FRNRAP. CDR3 sequence (DNA): TGTGCTAGTGGTCCGGGGACAAACTACAATGAGCAGTTCTTC. This codes for CASGPGTNYNEQFF.